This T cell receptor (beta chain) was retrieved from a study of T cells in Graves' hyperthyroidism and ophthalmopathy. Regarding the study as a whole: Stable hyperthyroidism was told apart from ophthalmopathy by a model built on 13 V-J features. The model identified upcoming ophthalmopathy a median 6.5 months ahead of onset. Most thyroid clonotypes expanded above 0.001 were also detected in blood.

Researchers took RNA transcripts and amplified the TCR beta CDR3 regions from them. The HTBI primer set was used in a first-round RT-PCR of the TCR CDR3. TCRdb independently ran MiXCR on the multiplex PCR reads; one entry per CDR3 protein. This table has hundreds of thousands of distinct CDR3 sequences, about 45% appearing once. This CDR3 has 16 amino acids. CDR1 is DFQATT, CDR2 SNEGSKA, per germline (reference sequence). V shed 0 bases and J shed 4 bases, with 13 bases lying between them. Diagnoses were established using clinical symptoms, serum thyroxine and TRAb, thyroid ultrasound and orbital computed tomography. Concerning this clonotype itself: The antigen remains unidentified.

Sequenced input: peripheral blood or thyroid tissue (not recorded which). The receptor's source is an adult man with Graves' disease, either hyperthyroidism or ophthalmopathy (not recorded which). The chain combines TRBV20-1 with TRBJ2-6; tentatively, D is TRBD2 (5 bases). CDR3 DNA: TGCAGTGCTAGAGATCCCCTAGCTTCCGGGGCCAACGTCCTGACTTTC. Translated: CSARDPLASGANVLTF.